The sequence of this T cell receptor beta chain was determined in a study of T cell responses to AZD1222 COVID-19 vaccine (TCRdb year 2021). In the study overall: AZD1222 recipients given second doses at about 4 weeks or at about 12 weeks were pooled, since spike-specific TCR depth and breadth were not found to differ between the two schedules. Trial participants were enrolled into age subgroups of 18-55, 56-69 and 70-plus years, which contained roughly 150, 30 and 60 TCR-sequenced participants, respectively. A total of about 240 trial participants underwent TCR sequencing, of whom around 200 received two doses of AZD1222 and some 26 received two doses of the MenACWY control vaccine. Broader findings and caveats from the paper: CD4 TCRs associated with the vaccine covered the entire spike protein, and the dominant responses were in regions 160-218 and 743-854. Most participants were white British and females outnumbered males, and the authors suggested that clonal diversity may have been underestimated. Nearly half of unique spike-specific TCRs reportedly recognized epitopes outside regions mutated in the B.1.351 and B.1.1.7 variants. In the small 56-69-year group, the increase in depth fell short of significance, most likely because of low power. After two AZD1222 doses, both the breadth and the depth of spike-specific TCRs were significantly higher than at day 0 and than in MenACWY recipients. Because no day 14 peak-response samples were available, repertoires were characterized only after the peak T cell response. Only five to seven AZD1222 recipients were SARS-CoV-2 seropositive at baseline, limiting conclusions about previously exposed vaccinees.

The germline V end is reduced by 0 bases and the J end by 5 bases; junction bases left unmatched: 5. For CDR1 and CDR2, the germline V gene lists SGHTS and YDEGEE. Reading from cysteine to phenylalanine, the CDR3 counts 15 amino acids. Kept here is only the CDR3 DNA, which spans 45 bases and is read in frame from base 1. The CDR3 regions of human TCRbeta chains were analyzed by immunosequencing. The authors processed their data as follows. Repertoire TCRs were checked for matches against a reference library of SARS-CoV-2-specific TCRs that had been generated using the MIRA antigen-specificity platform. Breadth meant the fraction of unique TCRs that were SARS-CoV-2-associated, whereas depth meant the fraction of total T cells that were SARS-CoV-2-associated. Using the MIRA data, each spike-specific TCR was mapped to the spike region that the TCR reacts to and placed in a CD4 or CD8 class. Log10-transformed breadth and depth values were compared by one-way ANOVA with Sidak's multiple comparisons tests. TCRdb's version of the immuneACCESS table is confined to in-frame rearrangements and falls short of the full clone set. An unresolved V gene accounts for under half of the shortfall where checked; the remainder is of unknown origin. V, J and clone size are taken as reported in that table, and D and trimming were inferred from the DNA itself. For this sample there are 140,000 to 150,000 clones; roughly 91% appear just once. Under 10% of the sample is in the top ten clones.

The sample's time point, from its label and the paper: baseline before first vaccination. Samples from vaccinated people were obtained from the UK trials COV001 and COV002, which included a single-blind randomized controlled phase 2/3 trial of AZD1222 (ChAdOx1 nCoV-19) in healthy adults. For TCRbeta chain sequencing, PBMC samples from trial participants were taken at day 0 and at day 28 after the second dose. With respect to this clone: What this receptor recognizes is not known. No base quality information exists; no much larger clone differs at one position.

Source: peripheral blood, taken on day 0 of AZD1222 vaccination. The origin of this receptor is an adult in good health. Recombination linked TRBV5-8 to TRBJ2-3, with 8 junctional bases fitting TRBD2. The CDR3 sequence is CASSLAGGVQDTQYF. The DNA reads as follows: TGTGCCAGCAGCTTGGCCGGGGGGGTGCAAGATACGCAGTATTTT.